These 22 T cell receptor beta chains share one sample of origin, sequenced in a study of cytomegalovirus exposure and HLA in healthy donors. PCR amplification relied on 60 Vbeta primers (plus 13 Jbeta primers). Clones were sequenced by immunoSEQ multiplex PCR, and TCRdb holds only the in-frame ones, with some missing. The sample includes around 150,000 clones, 75% to 80% of them seen just once. The sequencing input was PBMCs. These receptors were taken from a man under 40 in good health and CMV-seronegative.

The sample holds one count of this clone. The CDR3: CATKGRGMNTEAFF. The CDR3 DNA reads TGTGCCACCAAAGGGCGGGGGATGAACACTGAAGCTTTCTTT. This sequence joins TRBV19 and TRBJ1-1, with a possible D match to TRBD1 (5 bases). Trimming cost V 10 bases and J 0 bases, with 15 bases left between them. Germline assignment: CDR1 LNHDA and CDR2 SQIVND (reference sequence). CDR3 length equals 14 residues.

V gene TRBV7-3 combines with J gene TRBJ1-1, with D possibly being TRBD1 (6 bases). The CDR3 covers 15 residues. The V gene lost 1 base and the J gene lost 7 bases, with 16 bases spanning the gap. The V gene's germline CDR1 is SGHTA and CDR2 FQGTGA. The CDR3: CASSLMGAGMGEAFF. The DNA for the CDR3 is TGTGCCAGCAGCTTAATGGGGGCAGGGATGGGTGAAGCTTTCTTT.

This clone appeared a few times. This sequence joins TRBV18 and TRBJ1-4; D possibly corresponds to TRBD1 (6 bases). V was shortened by 5 bases and J by 2 bases, with 18 bases between the two germline ends. Germline CDR1 reads KGHSH; CDR2 reads LQKENI. CDR3 size: 17 residues. The CDR3 bases are TGTGCCAGCTCATACGGACAGCTGCTGGCGACTAATGAAAAACTGTTTTTT. Encoded protein: CASSYGQLLATNEKLFF.

The chain joins TRBV28 to TRBJ2-1; a weak D match, TRBD2 (6 bases). CDR1 and CDR2 from the germline V gene are MDHEN and SYDVKM. V gave up 1 base and J gave up 5 bases, with 12 bases separating them. This CDR3 has 15 residues. The CDR3 sequence is CASSLLVGGHNEQFF. Here the CDR3 DNA reads TGTGCCAGCAGTTTATTAGTGGGAGGCCACAATGAGCAGTTCTTC.

The chain recombines TRBV7-2 with TRBJ1-2; D is possibly TRBD1 (6 bases). Germline V gene lookup returns CDR1 SGHTA and CDR2 FQGNSA. CDR3 size: 14 residues. V was shortened by 1 base and J by 7 bases, with 13 bases between the two germline ends. The CDR3 protein is CASSLEQGRSGYTF. The CDR3, as DNA: TGTGCCAGCAGCTTAGAGCAGGGGCGGTCTGGCTACACCTTC.

The rearrangement links TRBV10-3 to TRBJ2-1, with 8 bases fitting TRBD1. The CDR3 sequence is 15 residues long. Germline lookup yields CDR1 ENHRY and CDR2 SYGVKD. The V and J ends lost 4 bases and 5 bases, in that order; junction bases with no gene match: 7. CDR3 nucleotides: TGTGCCATCAGTGTGAGCTGGACAGGGAACAATGAGCAGTTCTTC. Residues: CAISVSWTGNNEQFF.

The rearrangement joins TRBV5-1 to TRBJ2-7, with D tentatively TRBD1 (6 bases). V was pared by 0 bases and J by 3 bases, with 10 bases between. The V gene's germline CDR1 is SGHRS and CDR2 YFSETQ. The length of the CDR3 is 14 residues. The chain's CDR3 is CASSLGQAIYEQYF. The CDR3 DNA follows: TGCGCCAGCAGCTTGGGACAGGCAATCTACGAGCAGTACTTC. Variable domain in full (rest from reference TRBV5-1 and TRBJ2-7): KAGVTQTPRYLIKTRGQQVTLSCSPISGHRSVSWYQQTPGQGLQFLFEYFSETQRNKGNFPGRFSGRQFSNSRSEMNVSTLELGDSALYLCASSLGQAIYEQYFGPGTRLTVT.

The chain has TRBV28 and TRBJ1-2; 8 nucleotides align to TRBD1. V was pared by 5 bases and J by 0 bases, with 2 bases of the junction left unmatched. Germline CDR1 is MDHEN and CDR2 is SYDVKM. The CDR3 sequence is 14 residues long. The CDR3 nucleotides are TGTGCCAGCAGTCCGGGACAGGCTAACTATGGCTACACCTTC. Amino acids: CASSPGQANYGYTF.

This chain links TRBV19 with TRBJ2-5, with D possibly being TRBD1 (5 bases). The V gene lost 6 bases and the J gene lost 1 base, with 9 bases spanning the gap. The CDR3 loop spans 13 amino acids. Germline V CDR1 and CDR2: LNHDA, SQIVND (reference sequence). The CDR3 coding sequence is TGTGCCAGTAGAGGGGTCCTCCAAGAGACCCAGTACTTC. Its translation is CASRGVLQETQYF.

The chain has TRBV5-1 and TRBJ2-7; 11 bases are a match to TRBD1. J lost 3 bases, V lost 3 bases, and 14 bases had no gene match. CDR3 length: 18 residues. Germline assignment: CDR1 SGHRS and CDR2 YFSETQ. CDR3 region: CASSSGTGGAGGFYEQYF. The CDR3 nucleotides are TGCGCCAGCAGCTCCGGGACAGGGGGAGCGGGAGGCTTCTACGAGCAGTACTTC.

The sample holds a few counts of this clone. CDR3 protein: CASSFRTGGLAVGEQFF. Written as DNA, the CDR3 is TGTGCCAGCAGTTTTAGGACAGGGGGACTAGCGGTAGGTGAGCAGTTCTTC. The chain has TRBV2 and TRBJ2-1, with TRBD2 as a possible D gene (11 bases). The CDR3 is 17 amino acids. V lost 5 bases and J lost 9, with 26 bases in between. The germline V gene has CDR1 SNHLY and CDR2 FYNNEI.

The chain carries TRBV7-3 and TRBJ2-1; D remains unclear. The V end was cut by 0 bases, the J end by 0 bases, with 9 bases between. CDR1 and CDR2 (germline): SGHTA, FQGTGA. The CDR3 totals 16 residues. The CDR3 protein is CASSLTRGDSYNEQFF. CDR3 nucleotides: TGTGCCAGCAGCTTAACTCGCGGAGACTCCTACAATGAGCAGTTCTTC.

The gene calls are TRBV2 and TRBJ2-1; 10 nucleotides line up with TRBD2. This CDR3 spans 13 amino acids. The germline CDR1 and CDR2 sequences are SNHLY and FYNNEI. V shed 7 bases, J shed 7 bases, and the junction held 4 bases outside the gene matches. The CDR3 nucleotides are TGTGCCAGCACCCTAGCGGGAGCAAATGAGCAGTTCTTC. The encoded protein is CASTLAGANEQFF.

Here the CDR3 DNA reads TGTGCCAGCAGTTCCGGACTAGCGGGGAACAATGAGCAGTTCTTC. Its protein is CASSSGLAGNNEQFF. The rearrangement links TRBV6-6 to TRBJ2-1, with 12 bases lining up with TRBD2. Germline CDR1 and CDR2: MNHNY and SVGAGI (reference sequence). This CDR3 has 15 amino acids. Losses at the gene ends were 4 bases for V and 5 bases for J; bases not matched to a gene: 3.

The chain uses TRBV5-1 and TRBJ2-2; 8 nucleotides agree with TRBD2. Trimming at V came to 0 bases and at J to 6 bases, leaving 7 bases not matched to a gene. Germline V gene data show CDR1 as SGHRS and CDR2 as YFSETQ. The CDR3 runs to 16 residues. This chain's CDR3 is CASSLDGGRPAGELFF. For the CDR3, the DNA is TGCGCCAGCAGCTTGGATGGCGGGAGGCCCGCCGGGGAGCTGTTTTTT.

CDR3 nucleotide sequence: TGTGCCAGTAGTTCCTCAGGGGGCTCCTACAATGAGCAGTTCTTC. Encoded protein: CASSSSGGSYNEQFF. The chain carries TRBV19 and TRBJ2-1; TRBD1 matches 7 bases. Germline V gene sequence: CDR1 LNHDA, CDR2 SQIVND (reference sequence). CDR3 size: 15 residues. After removal of 5 bases from V and 0 bases from J, the junction contained 4 bases not matched to a gene.

This clone has only one observation. CDR3 sequence: CASSFSGSNTGELFF. Here the CDR3 DNA reads TGTGCCAGCAGCTTTAGCGGGTCGAACACCGGGGAGCTGTTTTTT. This chain connects TRBV11-2 to TRBJ2-2; the match to TRBD2 covers 7 bases. V lost 3 bases to trimming and J lost 0 bases; unmatched junction nucleotides: 1. Germline lookup yields CDR1 SGHAT and CDR2 FQNNGV. There are 15 residues in the CDR3. The complete variable domain, with remaining parts taken from reference TRBV11-2 and TRBJ2-2, reads EAGVAQSPRYKIIEKRQSVAFWCNPISGHATLYWYQQILGQGPKLLIQFQNNGVVDDSQLPKDRFSAERLKGVDSTLKIQPAKLEDSAVYLCASSFSGSNTGELFFGEGSRLTVL.

The chain is built from TRBV27 and TRBJ2-1; TRBD2 aligns across 8 bases. CDR1 is MNHEY and CDR2 is SMNVEV in the germline V gene (reference sequence). This CDR3 comprises 15 residues. The V gene end was trimmed by 4 bases and the J gene end by 2 bases; junction bases not matched to a gene: 4. CDR3 in DNA: TGTGCCAGCAGTTATACTAGCGGCCCCTACAATGAGCAGTTCTTC. Protein sequence: CASSYTSGPYNEQFF.

This clone has more than one count but fewer than ten. The chain joins TRBV4-1 to TRBJ2-2; no definite D call. CDR1 is MGHRA, CDR2 YSYEKL, per germline. This CDR3 region has 14 residues. V was clipped by 1 base and J by 6 bases, with 9 bases between them. CDR3 DNA sequence: TGCGCCAGCAGCCAAGCCAGACTTGCCGGGGAGCTGTTTTTT. It encodes CASSQARLAGELFF.

V usage is TRBV11-2 and J usage is TRBJ2-5, with D possibly matching TRBD1 (6 bases). The CDR3 length is 16 residues. Germline CDR1 reads SGHAT; CDR2 reads FQNNGV. Trimming took off 1 base at V and 5 bases at J, with 17 bases between the two ends. This CDR3 is CASSLGGLGVGETQYF. In nucleotides, the CDR3 is TGTGCCAGCAGCTTAGGGGGGCTGGGGGTTGGGGAGACCCAGTACTTC.

The chain carries TRBV9 and TRBJ2-3; the match to TRBD2 covers 12 bases. The CDR3 contains 16 residues. The V gene's germline CDR1 is SGDLS and CDR2 YYNGEE. The ends lost 4 bases at V and 4 bases at J; junction bases unmatched: 7. The DNA of the CDR3 is TGTGCCAGCAGCCCGCGACTAGCGGGAGCGGCAGATACGCAGTATTTT. Residues: CASSPRLAGAADTQYF.

This clone has just a few counts. This sequence joins TRBV7-9 and TRBJ2-3; weak D call: TRBD2 (6 bases). There are 14 residues in the CDR3. Trimming took off 7 bases at V and 2 bases at J, with 13 bases between the two ends. Germline V gene lookup returns CDR1 SEHNR and CDR2 FQNEAQ (reference sequence). The CDR3 DNA sequence: TGTGCCAGCAAGAGAGGAGGGCTCACAGATACGCAGTATTTT. Residues: CASKRGGLTDTQYF.